The 15 T cell receptor beta chains below all came from one sample that was sequenced in a study of PD-1 blockade in classical Hodgkin lymphoma. Here immunoSEQ multiplex PCR was the method, and the copy in TCRdb shows in-frame clones only, minus some. The sample has around 30,000 clones, roughly 92% seen once; the top ten hold 3% to 4%. The time point denotes: newly diagnosed, previously untreated cHL patient sample. Specimen: peripheral blood mononuclear cells (PBMCs). These receptors originate from a human donor with classical Hodgkin lymphoma.

This clone showed up just once. The chain combines TRBV28 with TRBJ2-7, with D uncertain. The CDR3 loop spans 13 amino acids. Trimming took off 9 bases at V and 3 bases at J, with 15 bases between the two ends. Germline V gives CDR1 MDHEN, CDR2 SYDVKM. The CDR3 sequence: CASSMRFGYEQYF. For the CDR3, the DNA is TGTGCCAGTTCGATGAGGTTCGGCTACGAGCAGTACTTC.

This chain uses TRBV5-1 with TRBJ2-7; D may be TRBD2 (5 bases). This CDR3 contains 15 residues. Germline V gene data show CDR1 as SGHRS and CDR2 as YFSETQ. V lost 6 bases and J lost 0, with 16 bases in between. CDR3 region: CASKEGVGSSYEQYF. The CDR3 DNA is TGCGCCAGCAAAGAAGGAGTAGGGAGCTCCTACGAGCAGTACTTC.

The CDR3 protein is CASSLASGPSYEQYF. In DNA form, the CDR3 reads TGCGCCAGCAGCTTGGCAAGCGGCCCCTCCTACGAGCAGTACTTC. J is TRBJ2-7 and V is TRBV5-1, with D perhaps TRBD2 (5 bases). V was trimmed by 0 bases and J by 0 bases, leaving 10 bases between them. This CDR3 is 15 amino acids long. In germline, CDR1 is SGHRS, CDR2 YFSETQ.

The J gene is TRBJ2-3, the V gene TRBV7-2, with TRBD2 identical over 12 bases. This CDR3 region has 15 residues. The V gene end was trimmed by 3 bases and the J gene end by 4 bases; junction bases not matched to a gene: 2. Germline CDR1 and CDR2: SGHTA and FQGNSA. The CDR3 DNA is TGTGCCAGCAGCTTGACTAGCGGGAGCTCAGATACGCAGTATTTT. Translating it yields CASSLTSGSSDTQYF.

The sample holds one count of this clone. This chain joins TRBV6-5 and TRBJ1-1; D not resolved. The CDR3 loop spans 13 amino acids. Germline CDR1 and CDR2: MNHEY and SVGAGI. V was clipped by 8 bases and J by 1 base, with 11 bases between them. DNA of the CDR3: TGTGCCAGCCGAGGGTTCACGAACACTGAAGCTTTCTTT. It codes for CASRGFTNTEAFF.

This clone was detected once. This rearrangement joins TRBV25-1 to TRBJ2-7, with D possibly TRBD2 on 6 matching bases. Germline V gene sequence: CDR1 MGHDK, CDR2 SYGVNS. The CDR3 covers 14 residues. V shed 3 bases and J shed 6 bases, with 15 bases lying between them. CDR3 region: CASSEVGGLVEQYF. The CDR3 DNA reads as TGTGCCAGCAGTGAGGTGGGAGGTCTCGTCGAGCAGTACTTC.

J is TRBJ2-1 and V is TRBV5-1; no reliable D call. This CDR3 comprises 15 residues. Germline V CDR1 and CDR2: SGHRS, YFSETQ. Trimming pared 4 bases from V and 5 bases from J, leaving 16 bases between. The CDR3 coding sequence is TGCGCCAGCAGCGGGCCTAGGCTGGGCGACAATGAGCAGTTCTTC. Translating it yields CASSGPRLGDNEQFF. Together with reference TRBV5-1 and TRBJ2-1, the CDR3 gives the full variable domain: KAGVTQTPRYLIKTRGQQVTLSCSPISGHRSVSWYQQTPGQGLQFLFEYFSETQRNKGNFPGRFSGRQFSNSRSEMNVSTLELGDSALYLCASSGPRLGDNEQFFGPGTRLTVL.

This clone was seen a single time. CDR3 region: CASSLLDQLQETQYF. Here the CDR3 DNA reads TGTGCCAGCAGTTTATTGGACCAGCTACAAGAGACCCAGTACTTC. This chain connects TRBV28 to TRBJ2-5; D unclear. Germline V gives CDR1 MDHEN, CDR2 SYDVKM. The CDR3 is 15 residues long. Trimming removed 1 base at V and 2 bases at J, with 11 bases between. The whole variable domain, filled in from reference TRBV28 and TRBJ2-5, reads DVKVTQSSRYLVKRTGEKVFLECVQDMDHENMFWYRQDPGLGLRLIYFSYDVKMKEKGDIPEGYSVSREKKERFSLILESASTNQTSMYLCASSLLDQLQETQYFGPGTRLLVL.

This chain connects TRBV27 to TRBJ2-7; 11 nucleotides agree with TRBD2. Germline CDR1 MNHEY, CDR2 SMNVEV (reference sequence). The CDR3 spans 15 residues. V lost 1 base to trimming and J lost 7 bases; unmatched junction nucleotides: 6. CDR3 sequence (DNA): TGTGCCAGCAGTTTATTAGCGGGAGGGCCCAGTGAGCAGTACTTC. Protein sequence: CASSLLAGGPSEQYF.

The J gene is TRBJ2-7, the V gene TRBV7-2; TRBD1 might be the D (5 bases). Germline CDR1 and CDR2: SGHTA and FQGNSA. Between the trimmed V and J ends, which lost 5 bases and 2 bases, there was a span of 16 bases. The CDR3 extends over 15 amino acids. In DNA form, the CDR3 reads TGTGCCAGCAGCCCAGGGCCCCCGCCTGCCTACGAGCAGTACTTC. This sequence encodes CASSPGPPPAYEQYF. Full variable domain (rest looked up from reference TRBV7-2 and TRBJ2-7): GAGVSQSPSNKVTEKGKDVELRCDPISGHTALYWYRQSLGQGLEFLIYFQGNSAPDKSGLPSDRFSAERTGGSVSTLTIQRTQQEDSAVYLCASSPGPPPAYEQYFGPGTRLTVT.

This sequence joins TRBV5-8 and TRBJ1-5, with D hard to call. The CDR3 has 14 amino acids. The V end was cut by 0 bases, the J end by 7 bases, with 11 bases between. Germline V gene lookup returns CDR1 SGHTS and CDR2 YDEGEE. The CDR3 reads CASSLVVMGQPQHF. The CDR3, as DNA: TGTGCCAGCAGCTTGGTCGTCATGGGGCAGCCCCAGCATTTT.

With respect to this clone: Other nucleotide sequences from this sample produce the same CDR3. This chain uses TRBV7-2 with TRBJ2-7; D unresolved. This CDR3 region has 13 residues. The germline V gene encodes CDR1 SGHTA and CDR2 FQGNSA. V dropped 0 bases and J dropped 3 bases, with 6 bases sitting between them. The CDR3 region is CASSLASSYEQYF. The CDR3 region has the DNA TGTGCCAGCAGCTTAGCTTCCAGCTACGAGCAGTACTTC.

The genes are TRBV4-3 and TRBJ2-7; D call uncertain. V was cut by 8 bases and J by 8 bases, with 7 bases left in between. The CDR3 totals 9 residues. CDR1 LGHNA and CDR2 YSLEER come from the germline V gene. This CDR3 reads CASLFKQYF. The CDR3 DNA is TGCGCCAGCCTCTTCAAGCAGTACTTC.

This chain links TRBV7-2 with TRBJ2-1; 8 nucleotides align to TRBD2. The CDR3 extends over 17 amino acids. With V trimmed by 2 bases and J by 5 bases, 11 bases remained unmatched. Germline values: CDR1 SGHTA, CDR2 FQGNSA. The CDR3 reads CASSLFAGLAGNNEQFF. The CDR3 DNA follows: TGTGCCAGCAGCTTATTCGCCGGTCTAGCGGGCAACAATGAGCAGTTCTTC.

V and J are TRBV5-4 and TRBJ2-1; TRBD2 agrees at 7 bases. The CDR3 spans 13 residues. V shed 4 bases, J shed 6 bases, and the junction held 4 bases outside the gene matches. Per the germline V gene, CDR1 is SGHNT and CDR2 is YYREEE (reference sequence). The CDR3 coding sequence is TGTGCCAGCAGCCGGGACTATCTCAATGAGCAGTTCTTC. Its protein product is CASSRDYLNEQFF.